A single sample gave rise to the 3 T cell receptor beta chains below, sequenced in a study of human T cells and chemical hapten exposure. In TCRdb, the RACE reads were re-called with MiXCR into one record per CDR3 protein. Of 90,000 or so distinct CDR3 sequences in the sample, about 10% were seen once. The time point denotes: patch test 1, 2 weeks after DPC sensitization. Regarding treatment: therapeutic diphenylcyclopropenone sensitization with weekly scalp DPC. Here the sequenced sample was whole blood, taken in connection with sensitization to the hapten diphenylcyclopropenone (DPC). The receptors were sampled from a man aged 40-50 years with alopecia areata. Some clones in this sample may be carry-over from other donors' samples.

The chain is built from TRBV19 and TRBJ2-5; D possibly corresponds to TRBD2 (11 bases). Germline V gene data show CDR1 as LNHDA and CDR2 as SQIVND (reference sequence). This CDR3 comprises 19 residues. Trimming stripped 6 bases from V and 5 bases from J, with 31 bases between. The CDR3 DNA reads TGTGCCAGTAGGGGACAGGGGATAACTAGCGGGAGTCCCGGCGAGACCCAGTACTTC. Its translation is CASRGQGITSGSPGETQYF. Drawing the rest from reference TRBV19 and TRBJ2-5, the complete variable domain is DGGITQSPKYLFRKEGQNVTLSCEQNLNHDAMYWYRQDPGQGLRLIYYSQIVNDFQKGDIAEGYSVSREKKESFPLTVTSAQKNPTAFYLCASRGQGITSGSPGETQYFGPGTRLLVL.

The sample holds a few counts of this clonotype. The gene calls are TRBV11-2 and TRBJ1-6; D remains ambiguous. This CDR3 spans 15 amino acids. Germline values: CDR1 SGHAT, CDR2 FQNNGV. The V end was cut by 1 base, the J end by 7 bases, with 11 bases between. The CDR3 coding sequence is TGTGCCAGCAGCTTAGGGGCGATCTCCAATTCACCCCTCCACTTT. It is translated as CASSLGAISNSPLHF.

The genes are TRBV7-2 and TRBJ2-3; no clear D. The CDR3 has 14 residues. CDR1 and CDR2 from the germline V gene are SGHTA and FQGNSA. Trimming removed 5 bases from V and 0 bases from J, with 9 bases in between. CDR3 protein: CASSPASSTDTQYF. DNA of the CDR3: TGTGCCAGCAGCCCCGCTTCTAGCACAGATACGCAGTATTTT. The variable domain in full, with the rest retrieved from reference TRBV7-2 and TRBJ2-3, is GAGVSQSPSNKVTEKGKDVELRCDPISGHTALYWYRQSLGQGLEFLIYFQGNSAPDKSGLPSDRFSAERTGGSVSTLTIQRTQQEDSAVYLCASSPASSTDTQYFGPGTRLTVL.